The 5 T cell receptor beta chains in this list originate from one sample, sequenced in a study of PD-1 blockade in classical Hodgkin lymphoma. There was relapse after autologous stem cell transplantation in every patient, and there was variation in brentuximab vedotin exposure. PBMCs, once thawed, yielded CD8+ T cells isolated by magnetic negative selection. The protocol was immunoSEQ multiplex PCR, while the TCRdb copy is restricted to in-frame clones and leaves out a portion. Among 1,400 or so clones listed, nearly 80% were seen once. Sequences were derived from CD8+ T cells from blood, sampled at baseline. These receptors originate from a human donor with classical Hodgkin lymphoma.

This rearrangement joins TRBV6-6 to TRBJ2-5; 7 bases are a match to TRBD1. Germline CDR1 and CDR2: MNHNY and SVGAGI (reference sequence). J gave up 5 bases and V 2 bases, and 5 bases lay outside the gene matches. CDR3 length equals 14 residues. The CDR3: CASSYEGAVETQYF. CDR3 coding DNA: TGTGCCAGCAGTTACGAGGGGGCGGTGGAGACCCAGTACTTC.

This chain joins TRBV7-2 and TRBJ1-4, with 8 bases lining up with TRBD1. The J segment lost 4 bases and the V segment lost 4 bases, leaving 8 bases of the junction unmatched. The CDR3 totals 16 residues. The V gene's germline CDR1 is SGHTA and CDR2 FQGNSA. CDR3 sequence (DNA): TGTGCCAGCAGCTGGGGACAGGCGGCCAATAATGAAAAACTGTTTTTT. Translated, it gives CASSWGQAANNEKLFF.

A few counts support this clone. The chain has TRBV6-5 and TRBJ2-2, with a weak D call TRBD1 (5 bases). Per the germline V gene, CDR1 is MNHEY and CDR2 is SVGAGI. Trimming shortened V by 3 bases and J by 4 bases, and 9 bases separated the two germline ends. The CDR3 is made up of 14 amino acids. This CDR3 is CASSYDSGTGELFF. CDR3 DNA sequence: TGTGCCAGCAGTTATGACAGTGGCACCGGGGAGCTGTTTTTT.

J is TRBJ2-1 and V is TRBV30; 11 bases fit TRBD2. Trimming took 4 bases from V and 5 from J; bases not matched to a gene: 4. CDR1 and CDR2 from the germline V gene are GTSNPN and SVGIG (reference sequence). The CDR3 extends over 14 amino acids. CDR3 bases: TGTGCCTGGAAAGTAGCGGGAGGGAACAATGAGCAGTTCTTC. Its protein product is CAWKVAGGNNEQFF.

This chain connects TRBV6-5 to TRBJ1-1, with D uncertain. V was trimmed by 5 bases and J by 1 base, leaving 11 bases between them. In germline, CDR1 is MNHEY, CDR2 SVGAGI. The CDR3 totals 14 residues. The CDR3 region is CASSQSTGNTEAFF. CDR3 DNA: TGTGCCAGCAGTCAATCTACGGGGAACACTGAAGCTTTCTTT.